This entry lists 21 T cell receptor beta chains sequenced from one sample in a study of T cell repertoires in cytomegalovirus infection. What these receptors recognize is not known. MiXCR was run by TCRdb on the reads, yielding one entry per CDR3 protein. The table records more than 300,000 distinct CDR3 sequences, about 34% of them present only once. The sample consisted of cultured PBMCs, taken from culture after CMV antigen stimulation. These receptors came from a human donor in good health (CMV status not recorded). Some clones in this sample may be carry-over from other donors' samples.

This chain uses TRBV25-1 with TRBJ2-5, with 8 positions matching TRBD1. Germline lookup yields CDR1 MGHDK and CDR2 SYGVNS. Trimming at V came to 1 base and at J to 6 bases, leaving 10 bases not matched to a gene. The CDR3 has 16 amino acids. Written as DNA, the CDR3 is TGTGCCAGCAGTGAATTTGGGACAGGAGGGTTGAAGACCCAGTACTTC. It is translated as CASSEFGTGGLKTQYF.

The chain recombines TRBV25-1 with TRBJ2-1; 10 nucleotides line up with TRBD2. The CDR3 has 16 amino acids. Unmatched junction bases numbered 5, after V lost 2 bases and J lost 4 bases. CDR1 is MGHDK and CDR2 is SYGVNS in the germline V gene. CDR3: CASSESGRARYNEQFF. In nucleotides, the CDR3 is TGTGCCAGCAGTGAAAGCGGGAGGGCCCGTTACAATGAGCAGTTCTTC.

V and J are TRBV6-2 or TRBV6-3 and TRBJ2-1, with 9 bases aligning to TRBD2. Germline V gene sequence: CDR1 MNHEY, CDR2 SVGEGT. The CDR3 has 13 residues. J was trimmed by 8 bases and V by 9 bases; bases with no gene match: 8. The CDR3 DNA reads as TGTGCCAGTAGGTCTAGCGGGAAGGATGAGCAGTTCTTC. It codes for CASRSSGKDEQFF.

The rearrangement links TRBV28 to TRBJ2-3; TRBD2 matches 7 bases. Germline V gives CDR1 MDHEN, CDR2 SYDVKM. The CDR3 sequence is 15 residues long. V trimming: 2 bases; J trimming: 3 bases; junction bases outside the gene matches: 5. The CDR3 protein is CASSLGLAETDTQYF. The DNA of the CDR3 is TGTGCCAGCAGTTTAGGCCTAGCGGAGACAGATACGCAGTATTTT.

There are many counts of this clonotype. The gene calls are TRBV7-2 and TRBJ2-3; a weak D match, TRBD1 (6 bases). The germline V and J ends were trimmed by 5 bases and 6 bases, with 18 bases remaining between them. The CDR3 is 15 amino acids. CDR1 and CDR2 (germline): SGHTA, FQGNSA. CDR3 in DNA: TGTGCCAGCAGCCTCTCCCTTTCCCAGGGGGATACGCAGTATTTT. Protein: CASSLSLSQGDTQYF.

This clonotype has just a few counts. V usage is TRBV6-1 and J usage is TRBJ2-5; 9 bases match TRBD1. The germline V gene has CDR1 MNHNS and CDR2 SASEGT. J lost 9 bases, V lost 5 bases, and 31 bases had no gene match. The CDR3 consists of 21 residues. For the CDR3, the DNA is TGTGCCAGCAGTCCCGACTGTGGGACAGGGCTGTTCGAGGACCTATATCTGTCCCAGTACTTC. Translated, it gives CASSPDCGTGLFEDLYLSQYF.

The chain has TRBV2 and TRBJ1-5, with TRBD1 matching over 7 bases. In germline, CDR1 is SNHLY, CDR2 FYNNEI. V trimming: 6 bases; J trimming: 7 bases; junction bases outside the gene matches: 6. There are 13 residues in the CDR3. The CDR3 region has the DNA TGTGCCAGCAGAGTACAGGGGCAACAGCCCCAGCATTTT. Encoded protein: CASRVQGQQPQHF.

The chain joins TRBV10-3 to TRBJ2-2; 7 bases agree with TRBD2. This CDR3 has 18 amino acids. Germline loops: CDR1 ENHRY, CDR2 SYGVKD. V shed 2 bases and J 1 base; nucleotides not matched to a gene: 10. The chain's CDR3 is CAISEPLGGRENTGELFF. In DNA, the CDR3 is TGTGCCATCAGTGAGCCTCTGGGCGGGAGAGAGAACACCGGGGAGCTGTTTTTT.

A few counts support this clonotype. This chain uses TRBV7-9 with TRBJ1-3; no firm D call. There are 14 residues in the CDR3. Germline values: CDR1 SEHNR, CDR2 FQNEAQ (reference sequence). Trimming left V 7 bases short and J 0 bases short, with 10 bases between. This chain's CDR3 is CASTGVYSGNTIYF. CDR3 coding DNA: TGTGCCAGCACGGGAGTTTACTCTGGAAACACCATATATTTT. The variable domain in full, completed from reference TRBV7-9 and TRBJ1-3, reads DTGVSQNPRHKITKRGQNVTFRCDPISEHNRLYWYRQTLGQGPEFLTYFQNEAQLEKSRLLSDRFSAERPKGSFSTLEIQRTEQGDSAMYLCASTGVYSGNTIYFGEGSWLTVV.

The chain is built from TRBV5-1 and TRBJ1-2; perhaps TRBD1 as D (6 bases). The V gene lost 2 bases and the J gene lost 5 bases, with 13 bases spanning the gap. Germline V CDR1 and CDR2: SGHRS, YFSETQ. The CDR3 runs 14 residues. The CDR3 spells CASSLQGVGYGYTF. CDR3 nucleotides: TGCGCCAGCAGCTTACAGGGAGTAGGATATGGCTACACCTTC.

In this sample, this clonotype turned up a few times. Here the CDR3 reads CASSLADMTSGNTIYF. CDR3 DNA sequence: TGTGCCAGCAGCTTAGCTGATATGACCTCTGGAAACACCATATATTTT. V usage is TRBV7-6 and J usage is TRBJ1-3; no firm D call. Germline V lookup: CDR1 SGHVS, CDR2 FNYEAQ. Trimming took 0 bases from V and 0 from J, leaving 9 bases between them. This CDR3 has 16 residues.

This clonotype was seen only a few times. In nucleotides, the CDR3 is TGTGCCAGCAGCTTAGCGCGGGGACAGGTCAATAGCAATCAGCCCCAGCATTTT. As protein: CASSLARGQVNSNQPQHF. The rearrangement links TRBV7-8 to TRBJ1-5; 8 nucleotides agree with TRBD1. After removal of 0 bases from V and 0 bases from J, the junction contained 7 bases not matched to a gene. In germline, CDR1 is SGHVS, CDR2 FQNEAQ. This CDR3 contains 18 residues.

This chain connects TRBV6-2 or TRBV6-3 to TRBJ2-1; D call uncertain. The CDR3 consists of 13 residues. V was pared by 0 bases and J by 6 bases, with 6 bases between. Germline CDR1 reads MNHEY; CDR2 reads SVGEGT. The CDR3 protein is CASSYSISNEQFF. In nucleotides, the CDR3 is TGTGCCAGCAGTTACTCGATAAGCAATGAGCAGTTCTTC.

This clonotype was recorded many times. Here the CDR3 DNA reads TGTGCCAGCAGCTTAGTAGCGGGAGTCGGGAATGAGCAGTTCTTC. Amino acids: CASSLVAGVGNEQFF. The chain carries TRBV7-2 and TRBJ2-1, with TRBD2 matching 9 bases. This CDR3 is built from 15 residues. Germline CDR1 SGHTA, CDR2 FQGNSA. V shed 1 base, J shed 7 bases, and the junction held 5 bases outside the gene matches.

The CDR3 DNA is TGTGCCAGCAGCAGGGACAGGTTGAATGAAAAACTGTTTTTT. Translation: CASSRDRLNEKLFF. The chain recombines TRBV7-2 with TRBJ1-4; 8 bases are shared with TRBD1. The CDR3 sequence is 14 residues long. The germline gives CDR1 SGHTA, CDR2 FQGNSA. With V trimmed by 5 bases and J by 5 bases, 4 bases remained unmatched.

This clonotype has just one count. CDR3 bases: TGCGCCAGCAGCTTCGCTGGGTACCCAGATACGCAGTATTTT. Its translation is CASSFAGYPDTQYF. The chain employs TRBV5-1 and TRBJ2-3; D gene uncertain. Germline CDR1 SGHRS, CDR2 YFSETQ. There are 14 residues in the CDR3. Trimming shortened V by 2 bases and J by 4 bases, and 11 bases separated the two germline ends.

This clonotype was counted only a few times. J is TRBJ2-1 and V is TRBV6-5, with TRBD2 identical over 14 bases. The trim removed 6 bases at V and 4 bases at J, leaving 2 bases unmatched. Germline V gene lookup returns CDR1 MNHEY and CDR2 SVGAGI. The CDR3 has 15 amino acids. In nucleotides, the CDR3 is TGTGCCAGCAGGGGACTAGCGGGAGTATACAATGAGCAGTTCTTC. It specifies CASRGLAGVYNEQFF.

This clonotype was observed a few times. Here the CDR3 reads CAIRPSGTHLAYEQYF. The DNA for the CDR3 is TGTGCCATCAGGCCTAGCGGGACCCACCTTGCCTACGAGCAGTACTTC. V and J are TRBV10-3 and TRBJ2-7, with 9 bases fitting TRBD2. Germline lookup yields CDR1 ENHRY and CDR2 SYGVKD. Trimming at V came to 6 bases and at J to 2 bases, leaving 11 bases not matched to a gene. CDR3 length: 16 residues.

This chain joins TRBV27 and TRBJ2-7; weak D call: TRBD1 (6 bases). V gave up 5 bases and J gave up 4 bases, with 15 bases separating them. CDR3 size: 14 residues. From germline, CDR1 is MNHEY and CDR2 SMNVEV (reference sequence). CDR3 coding DNA: TGTGCCAGCAGTACTACAGGGTTCCCGTACGAGCAGTACGTC. Translated, it gives CASSTTGFPYEQYV.

This clonotype was seen ten or more times. The gene calls are TRBV6-6 and TRBJ2-7, with 10 bases matching TRBD1. Germline V CDR1 and CDR2: MNHNY, SVGAGI (reference sequence). The CDR3 totals 15 residues. Trimming cost V 5 bases and J 7 bases; bases outside gene matches: 11. Written as DNA, the CDR3 is TGTGCCAGCAGTACCGCCGGGACAGGGGTGGGAGAGCAGTACGTC. Its protein product is CASSTAGTGVGEQYV.

The rearrangement links TRBV5-1 to TRBJ2-7, with TRBD2 matching 8 bases. CDR1 is SGHRS, CDR2 YFSETQ, per germline. J was trimmed by 3 bases and V by 6 bases; bases with no gene match: 11. CDR3 size: 15 residues. The CDR3 reads CASKFSGGPVYEQYF. The CDR3, as DNA: TGCGCCAGCAAATTTTCGGGAGGGCCAGTCTACGAGCAGTACTTC.